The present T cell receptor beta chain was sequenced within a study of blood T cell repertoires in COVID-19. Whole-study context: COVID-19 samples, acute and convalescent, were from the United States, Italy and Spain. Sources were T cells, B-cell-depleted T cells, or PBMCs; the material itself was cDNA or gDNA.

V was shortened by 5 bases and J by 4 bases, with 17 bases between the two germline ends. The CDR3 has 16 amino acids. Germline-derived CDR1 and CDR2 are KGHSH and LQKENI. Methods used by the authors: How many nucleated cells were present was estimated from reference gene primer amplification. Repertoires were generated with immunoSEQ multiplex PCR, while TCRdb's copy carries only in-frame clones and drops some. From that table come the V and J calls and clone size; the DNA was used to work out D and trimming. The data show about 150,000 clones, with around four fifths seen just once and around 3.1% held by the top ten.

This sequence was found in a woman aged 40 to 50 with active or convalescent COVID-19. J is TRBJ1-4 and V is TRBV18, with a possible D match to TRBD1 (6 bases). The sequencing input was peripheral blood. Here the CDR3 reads CASSALSGASNEKLFF. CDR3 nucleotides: TGTGCCAGCTCAGCTCTCTCAGGGGCGAGTAATGAAAAACTGTTTTTT.